This T cell receptor (beta chain) was captured in a study of blood T cell repertoires in COVID-19. About the study: From the United States, Italy and Spain came samples of acute and convalescent COVID-19.

V lost 8 bases to trimming and J lost 5 bases, with 11 bases between them. The CDR3 consists of 12 residues. Original methodology: Nucleated cell counts were estimated from reference gene primer amplification. TCRdb's table, derived via immunoSEQ multiplex PCR, lists solely in-frame clones and lacks some. V, J and clone size are taken as reported in that table, and D and trimming were inferred from the DNA itself. Counted here are roughly 9,600 clones, around 80% occurring once; the ten biggest clones make up roughly 23%. What was sequenced was peripheral blood. The V call is TRBV23-1, the J call TRBJ2-3; D not certain. TRBV23-1 has ORF status, its function being uncertain. The receptor's source is a man aged 55 to 70 with active COVID-19. The CDR3 region is CASPRMLDTQYF. The CDR3 bases are TGCGCCAGCCCCAGGATGTTAGATACGCAGTATTTT.